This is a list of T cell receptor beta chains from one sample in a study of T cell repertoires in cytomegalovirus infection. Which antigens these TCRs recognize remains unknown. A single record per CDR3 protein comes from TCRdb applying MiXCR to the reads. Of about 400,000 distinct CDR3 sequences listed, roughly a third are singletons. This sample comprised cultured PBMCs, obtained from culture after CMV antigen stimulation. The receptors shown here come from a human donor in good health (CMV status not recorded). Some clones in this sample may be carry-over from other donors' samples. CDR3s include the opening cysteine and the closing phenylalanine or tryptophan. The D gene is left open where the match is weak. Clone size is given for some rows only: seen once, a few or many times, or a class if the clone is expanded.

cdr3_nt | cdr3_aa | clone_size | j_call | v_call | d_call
TGTGCCAGCAGCTCCGGCACTATAGCCAAAAACATTCAGTACTTC | CASSSGTIAKNIQYF | once | TRBJ2-4 | TRBV5-4 | .
TGTGCCACCAGTGACGCTGAGGGGTTCTCCTACAATGAGCAGTTCTTC | CATSDAEGFSYNEQFF | . | TRBJ2-1 | TRBV24-1 | .
TGTGCCAGCAGTTTGATCGGAGTCTCTGGAAACACCATATATTTT | CASSLIGVSGNTIYF | few | TRBJ1-3 | TRBV12-3/TRBV12-4 | .
TGCAGTGCTCAAAGGGGGGAGGGCAATCAGCCCCAGCATTTT | CSAQRGEGNQPQHF | . | TRBJ1-5 | TRBV20-1 | .
TGTGCCAGCAGCTTAGGAGCCAGGGAAGTGGAAGAGACCCAGTACTTC | CASSLGAREVEETQYF | . | TRBJ2-5 | TRBV11-2 | .
TGTGCCAGCAGCGTGTCTGGGGATGAGCAGTTCTTC | CASSVSGDEQFF | . | TRBJ2-1 | TRBV9 | .
TGTGCCAGCAGCTTATATCAGGGCCCCTATGGCTACACCTTC | CASSLYQGPYGYTF | . | TRBJ1-2 | TRBV7-9 | .
TGTGCCAGTTCTCCGGGACTAGCGGGAGATGGCACAGATACGCAGTATTTT | CASSPGLAGDGTDTQYF | . | TRBJ2-3 | TRBV12-3/TRBV12-4 | TRBD2
TGTGCCAGCAGCGCAGGGCGGGAGCGGTCCTACGAGCAGTACTTC | CASSAGRERSYEQYF | many | TRBJ2-7 | TRBV7-3 | TRBD2
TGTGCCAGCAGCTTAACGGCGGACAACTCCTACGAGCAGTACTTC | CASSLTADNSYEQYF | many | TRBJ2-7 | TRBV7-9 | .
TGTGCCAGCAGCTCCATTGGCTGGGAGTCGACTGCTACGCAGTATTTT | CASSSIGWESTATQYF | many | TRBJ2-3 | TRBV7-2 | .
TGTGCCAGCAGTTTATGGGACGACATCTTCAATCAGCCCCAGCATTTT | CASSLWDDIFNQPQHF | . | TRBJ1-5 | TRBV12-3/TRBV12-4 | .
TGTGCCATCAGTGAGTCGCTTCAGGGCAATGAGCAGTTCTTC | CAISESLQGNEQFF | . | TRBJ2-1 | TRBV10-3 | .
TGTGCCAGCACTAAGAGGGCTAGCGGGAACCGAGAGACCCAGTACTTC | CASTKRASGNRETQYF | . | TRBJ2-5 | TRBV27 | TRBD2
TGCAGCGTTGCGACAGGGAGTTCCACTGAAGCTTTCTTT | CSVATGSSTEAFF | . | TRBJ1-1 | TRBV29-1 | TRBD1
TGTGCCAGCACCCCCTTAGCGGGAGGGACGGATACGCAGTATTTT | CASTPLAGGTDTQYF | few | TRBJ2-3 | TRBV6-1 | TRBD2
TGTGCCAGCAGCTTGCTCCCACAGGTGAACTATGGCTACACCTTC | CASSLLPQVNYGYTF | few | TRBJ1-2 | TRBV5-6 | .
TGCAGTGTCAGGACTAGCGCCACCGGGGAGCTGTTTTTT | CSVRTSATGELFF | . | TRBJ2-2 | TRBV29-1 | TRBD2
TGTGCCAGCAGCACAGGGAAAAGCTCCTATAATTCACCCCTCCACTTT | CASSTGKSSYNSPLHF | . | TRBJ1-6 | TRBV28 | .
TGTGCCAGCAGCTTAGCCGTCAGCTCCTATAATTCACCCCTCCACTTT | CASSLAVSSYNSPLHF | many | TRBJ1-6 | TRBV7-2 | .